These T cell receptor beta chains were read from a single sample in a study of T cell responses to AZD1222 COVID-19 vaccine. Generated by immunoSEQ multiplex PCR, the TCRdb table keeps only in-frame clones and is missing some. In the table there are some 200,000 clones, over 85% of which are singletons. The sample in question was peripheral blood, obtained 28 days after the second AZD1222 dose. All receptors derive from an adult who received the AZD1222 COVID-19 vaccine. The CDR3 runs from the conserved cysteine through the conserved F or W. The order of the fields is clone size, D gene, V gene, J gene, CDR3 protein, CDR3 DNA. A D gene is named only where the DNA matches it firmly. The size entry is marked missing in some rows and otherwise reads once, few, many or a size class.

.	.	TRBV18	TRBJ2-7	CASSPPGRVLEQYF	TGTGCCAGCTCACCACCGGGACGGGTCTTGGAGCAGTACTTC
.	.	TRBV18	TRBJ1-5	CASSPLGGPNQPQHF	TGTGCCAGCTCACCCCTTGGGGGGCCCAATCAGCCCCAGCATTTT
.	.	TRBV7-9	TRBJ1-1	CASSPGGVETEAFF	TGTGCCAGCAGCCCAGGAGGAGTCGAGACTGAAGCTTTCTTT
.	.	TRBV21-1	TRBJ2-3	CASSKVGGADTQYF	TGTGCCAGCAGCAAAGTTGGGGGTGCCGATACGCAGTATTTT
.	TRBD2	TRBV11-2	TRBJ2-5	CASSFPIASGGETQYF	TGTGCCAGCAGCTTTCCCATTGCTAGCGGAGGGGAGACCCAGTACTTC
.	.	TRBV4-2	TRBJ1-6	CASSQDAGISSYNSPLHF	TGTGCCAGCAGCCAAGATGCAGGTATTAGCTCCTATAATTCACCCCTCCACTTT
few	.	TRBV5-1	TRBJ1-3	CASKAYSGNTIYF	TGCGCCAGCAAGGCCTACTCTGGAAACACCATATATTTT
.	TRBD1	TRBV6-5	TRBJ2-2	CASRTQDRRAGELFF	TGTGCCAGCAGAACGCAGGACAGGCGGGCCGGGGAGCTGTTTTTT
.	.	TRBV18	TRBJ2-7	CASSRDPISNEQYF	TGTGCCAGCTCACGCGACCCAATAAGTAACGAGCAGTACTTC
.	.	TRBV7-8	TRBJ1-6	CASSYETGRNSPLHF	TGTGCCAGCAGCTACGAAACAGGGCGAAACTCACCCCTCCACTTT
.	.	TRBV12-3/TRBV12-4	TRBJ2-7	CASSQSLYEQYF	TGTGCCAGCAGCCAAAGCCTTTACGAGCAGTACTTC
.	.	TRBV27	TRBJ1-6	CASRTGPSPLHF	TGTGCCAGCAGGACCGGGCCCTCACCCCTCCACTTT
.	TRBD1	TRBV7-9	TRBJ1-2	CASSYPGTGYGYTF	TGTGCCAGCAGCTACCCCGGGACAGGCTATGGCTACACCTTC
.	TRBD1	TRBV19	TRBJ1-6	CASSIGSKGQRNPPLHF	TGTGCCAGTAGTATCGGGTCAAAGGGACAGAGGAATCCACCCCTCCACTTT
.	.	TRBV3-1/TRBV3-2	TRBJ1-2	CASSQDIIGLGAYGYTF	TGTGCCAGCAGCCAAGACATAATTGGGCTCGGGGCCTATGGCTACACCTTC
once	TRBD2	TRBV28	TRBJ2-1	CASSLAGGPNEQFF	TGTGCCAGCAGTTTGGCGGGGGGGCCGAATGAGCAGTTCTTC
.	.	TRBV4-3	TRBJ1-2	CASSQDPLVYGYTF	TGCGCCAGCAGCCAAGATCCCCTCGTCTATGGCTACACCTTC
.	.	TRBV3-1/TRBV3-2	TRBJ1-2	CASSFQGSRTRGHGYTF	TGTGCCAGCAGTTTCCAGGGAAGTCGCACTAGGGGCCATGGCTACACCTTC
.	TRBD2	TRBV5-6	TRBJ2-7	CASSLASGFSYEQYF	TGTGCCAGCAGCTTAGCTAGCGGGTTTTCCTACGAGCAGTACTTC
once	.	TRBV19	TRBJ1-5	CASNTGTRVQHF	TGTGCCAGTAATACCGGGACAAGGGTCCAGCATTTT
.	TRBD2	TRBV4-1	TRBJ2-3	CASSRPSGGSTDTQYF	TGCGCCAGCAGCCGACCTAGCGGGGGAAGCACAGATACGCAGTATTTT
.	.	TRBV28	TRBJ1-6	CASRVAPNSPLHF	TGTGCCAGCAGGGTGGCGCCTAATTCACCCCTCCACTTT
.	TRBD1	TRBV19	TRBJ1-5	CASSIGQGRGQPQHF	TGTGCCAGTAGTATAGGACAGGGGAGAGGGCAGCCCCAGCATTTT
.	.	TRBV7-9	TRBJ2-7	CASSRQQGRRGEQYF	TGTGCCAGCAGCCGGCAACAGGGTCGGCGAGGCGAGCAGTACTTC
.	TRBD1	TRBV5-4	TRBJ1-6	CASSSIEPGQGYSPLHF	TGTGCCAGCAGCTCGATCGAACCGGGACAGGGATATTCACCCCTCCACTTT
.	.	TRBV5-1	TRBJ2-5	CASSLVPRETQYF	TGCGCCAGCAGCTTGGTTCCCAGGGAGACCCAGTACTTC
once	TRBD2	TRBV4-1	TRBJ2-3	CASSHPNLPGLAGGPVDTQYF	TGCGCCAGCAGCCACCCCAACCTACCGGGACTAGCGGGGGGGCCGGTAGATACGCAGTATTTT
.	.	TRBV7-9	TRBJ2-5	CASSLVQSSYQETQYF	TGTGCCAGCAGCTTAGTTCAGAGTTCTTACCAAGAGACCCAGTACTTC
once	TRBD2	TRBV3-1/TRBV3-2	TRBJ2-1	CASNPSGGSYNEQFF	TGTGCCAGCAACCCTAGCGGGGGCAGTTACAATGAGCAGTTCTTC
.	.	TRBV28	TRBJ1-2	CASSPTRKLYGYTF	TGTGCCAGCAGTCCCACCAGGAAACTCTATGGCTACACCTTC
once	.	TRBV18	TRBJ1-2	CASSLLDSYYGYTF	TGTGCCAGCTCACTCTTGGACAGCTACTATGGCTACACCTTC
once	TRBD2	TRBV27	TRBJ2-4	CASSLASGGAGAKNIQYF	TGTGCCAGCAGTTTGGCTAGCGGGGGGGCCGGAGCCAAAAACATTCAGTACTTC
.	.	TRBV2	TRBJ1-1	CASSGQTNTEAFF	TGTGCCAGCAGCGGACAGACAAACACTGAAGCTTTCTTT
.	.	TRBV7-9	TRBJ1-2	CVSTVGYGYTF	TGTGTTTCTACGGTCGGCTATGGCTACACCTTC
.	.	TRBV7-9	TRBJ1-4	CASSSRETNEKLFF	TGTGCCAGCAGCTCCAGGGAGACTAATGAAAAACTGTTTTTT
.	.	TRBV6-5	TRBJ1-6	CASSRAGGELGPLHF	TGTGCCAGCAGTAGGGCCGGAGGAGAACTTGGGCCCCTCCACTTT
once	.	TRBV4-2	TRBJ1-2	CASSQEMGSGYGYTF	TGTGCCAGCAGCCAAGAGATGGGCAGCGGCTATGGCTACACCTTC
.	.	TRBV3-1/TRBV3-2	TRBJ2-5	CASSQGPGKGKETQYF	TGTGCCAGCAGCCAAGGACCAGGAAAGGGTAAAGAGACCCAGTACTTC
.	.	TRBV4-1	TRBJ1-1	CASSQVGAENTEAFF	TGCGCCAGCAGCCAAGTCGGGGCGGAGAACACTGAAGCTTTCTTT
.	.	TRBV20-1	TRBJ1-6	CSASSRGSPLHF	TGCAGTGCTAGTTCCCGGGGTTCACCCCTCCACTTT
.	.	TRBV18	TRBJ1-3	CASSPGGPSGNTIYF	TGTGCCAGCTCACCTGGGGGGCCCTCTGGAAACACCATATATTTT
.	TRBD1	TRBV30	TRBJ1-5	CAWSEGTGGMSNQPQHF	TGTGCCTGGAGTGAGGGAACAGGGGGCATGAGCAATCAGCCCCAGCATTTT
.	.	TRBV19	TRBJ2-7	CASSIDGHSSYEQYF	TGTGCCAGTAGTATCGACGGACATTCGTCCTACGAGCAGTACTTC
.	.	TRBV2	TRBJ2-3	CASSVIVPDTQYF	TGTGCCAGCAGTGTTATTGTCCCAGATACGCAGTATTTT
.	TRBD1	TRBV7-2	TRBJ1-1	CASSLVTGGTEAFF	TGTGCCAGCAGCTTGGTGACAGGGGGCACTGAAGCTTTCTTT
.	TRBD1	TRBV7-2	TRBJ2-3	CASSLEAPRQGDSDTQYF	TGTGCCAGCAGCTTAGAGGCCCCTAGACAGGGGGATTCGGATACGCAGTATTTT
.	.	TRBV19	TRBJ2-5	CASRTGWDGETQYF	TGTGCCAGTAGGACTGGATGGGATGGAGAGACCCAGTACTTC
.	TRBD2	TRBV5-4	TRBJ2-5	CASRRSGGVGETQYF	TGTGCCAGCAGACGTAGCGGGGGGGTAGGAGAGACCCAGTACTTC
.	.	TRBV24-1	TRBJ1-2	CATTTEYGYTF	TGTGCCACCACCACGGAGTATGGCTACACCTTC
.	.	TRBV19	TRBJ1-2	CASSIAQLTNYGYTF	TGTGCCAGTAGTATAGCACAGCTGACTAACTATGGCTACACCTTC
.	TRBD1	TRBV5-1	TRBJ1-2	CSLATRPGQGTLSYTF	TGCTCCCTTGCAACGAGACCGGGACAGGGGACGTTGAGCTACACCTTC
.	.	TRBV12-3/TRBV12-4	TRBJ1-5	CASTLGGGQPQHF	TGTGCCAGCACCCTAGGAGGGGGTCAGCCCCAGCATTTT
.	TRBD1	TRBV7-2	TRBJ2-4	CASSLARQGLSNIQYF	TGTGCCAGCAGCTTGGCCCGACAGGGATTATCAAACATTCAGTACTTC